A single sample is the source of the 23 T cell receptor beta chains below, sequenced in a study of T cells in Graves' hyperthyroidism and ophthalmopathy (dated by TCRdb to between 2018 and 2021). The method was multiplex PCR. Sequencing relied on an Illumina HiSeq 2000. TCR beta CDR3 regions were amplified from RNA transcripts. The first round of RT-PCR for the TCR CDR3 was performed with the HTBI primer set and the Qiagen OneStep RT-PCR kit. In-frame beta chains were kept once TCRdb had trimmed the public reads at Q25 with fastp and called clones with MiXCR. Identical CDR3 proteins give one entry, which carries the most common genes and DNA. For this sample the table gives roughly 250,000 distinct CDR3 sequences, of which approximately 16% were detected only once. Under 35% of the sample lies in the top ten. Sequenced material: blood. These receptors were taken from a woman younger than 35 with Graves' ophthalmopathy.

At least ten counts were recorded for this clonotype. The V gene is TRBV12-3 or TRBV12-4, the J gene TRBJ2-5; D ambiguous. V lost 5 bases to trimming and J lost 1 base, with 11 bases between them. This CDR3 has 14 amino acids. For the CDR3, the DNA is TGTGCCAGCAGTATGAGACATCCCCAAGAGACCCAGTACTTC. It yields the protein CASSMRHPQETQYF.

This clonotype has ten or more counts. The V and J genes are TRBV20-1 and TRBJ1-2; TRBD1 matches 8 bases. With 3 bases clipped from V and 8 bases from J, the junction kept 17 bases outside the gene matches. The CDR3 length is 16 residues. CDR1 DFQATT and CDR2 SNEGSKA come from the germline V gene (reference sequence). This CDR3 is CSASRSGGLSQDGYTF. The CDR3 region has the DNA TGCAGTGCTAGCCGGTCAGGGGGCTTGTCCCAGGACGGCTACACCTTC.

This clonotype was detected many times. The J gene is TRBJ2-2, the V gene TRBV2, with a possible D match to TRBD1 (6 bases). With 5 bases removed from V and 4 bases from J, the gap between germline ends came to 14 bases. CDR3 length equals 15 residues. The germline gives CDR1 SNHLY, CDR2 FYNNEI. CDR3 sequence reads: CASSSRGGFTGELFF. The CDR3 DNA follows: TGTGCCAGCAGTAGCAGGGGTGGTTTCACCGGGGAGCTGTTTTTT.

This clonotype has a count of ten or more. The chain combines TRBV20-1 with TRBJ2-1, with D hard to call. CDR1 and CDR2 (germline): DFQATT, SNEGSKA (reference sequence). The V gene lost 3 bases and the J gene lost 0 bases, with 6 bases spanning the gap. CDR3 length: 13 residues. The CDR3 loop is CSARLSSYNEQFF. The DNA for the CDR3 is TGCAGTGCTAGGTTAAGCTCCTACAATGAGCAGTTCTTC.

There are many counts of this clonotype. This chain joins TRBV11-1 and TRBJ1-1; no clear D. Germline V gene data show CDR1 as SGHAT and CDR2 as FQDESV (reference sequence). The CDR3 length is 13 residues. V was pared by 2 bases and J by 5 bases, with 9 bases between. The CDR3 loop reads CASSLSLGTEAFF. Written as DNA, the CDR3 is TGTGCCAGCAGCTTATCTCTAGGGACTGAAGCTTTCTTT.

This clonotype has at least ten counts. The CDR3 DNA sequence: TGTGCCAGCACGGGGACAGAAAGTTCACCCCTCCACTTT. Translated: CASTGTESSPLHF. The V gene is TRBV28, the J gene TRBJ1-6, with 7 bases matching TRBD1. Germline CDR1 and CDR2: MDHEN and SYDVKM. The V gene end was trimmed by 7 bases and the J gene end by 9 bases; junction bases not matched to a gene: 6. This CDR3 is 13 amino acids long.

This clonotype was counted at least ten times. The chain links TRBV15 to TRBJ1-1; tentative D call: TRBD1 (6 bases). The V gene lost 0 bases and the J gene lost 3 bases, with 8 bases spanning the gap. The CDR3 loop spans 14 amino acids. CDR1 is LNHNV, CDR2 YYDKDF, per germline (reference sequence). The CDR3 reads CATSRDYRDTEAFF. The DNA for the CDR3 is TGTGCCACCAGCAGAGATTACAGGGACACTGAAGCTTTCTTT.

In its sample, this clonotype was seen many times. This chain connects TRBV5-6 to TRBJ1-2; the D gene is possibly TRBD1 (5 bases). There are 16 residues in the CDR3. Germline V CDR1 and CDR2: SGHDT, YYEEEE. Trimming stripped 1 base from V and 4 bases from J, with 17 bases between. The CDR3 coding sequence is TGTGCCAGCAGCTTGACGCAGACAGACTTTCTCTATGGCTACACCTTC. Amino acid sequence: CASSLTQTDFLYGYTF.

This clonotype has a count of ten or more. The rearrangement uses TRBV20-1 and TRBJ2-6; 10 nucleotides match TRBD2. V was clipped by 8 bases and J by 2 bases; unmatched bases: 9. The germline CDR1 and CDR2 sequences are DFQATT and SNEGSKA (reference sequence). The CDR3 is made up of 16 amino acids. In DNA form, the CDR3 reads TGCAGTCATAGGGCGAGCGGGAGGGCTGGGGCCAACGTCCTGACTTTC. Translation: CSHRASGRAGANVLTF.

About this clonotype: Germline and junction disagree at one end, which may indicate a read error. The chain uses TRBV4-1 and TRBJ2-4; TRBD2 matches at 10 bases. The germline V gene encodes CDR1 MGHRA and CDR2 YSYEKL. CDR3 length equals 17 residues. The CDR3 DNA sequence: TGCGCCAGCAACCAAGGTGGGCTAGCGGGAGTTGAAAACATTCAGTACTTC. This encodes CASNQGGLAGVENIQYF.

This clonotype has ten or more counts. The chain has TRBV5-6 and TRBJ1-1; D uncertain. Germline CDR1 and CDR2: SGHDT and YYEEEE. The CDR3 is 16 residues long. V lost 4 bases and J lost 4, with 20 bases in between. CDR3 sequence (DNA): TGTGCCAGCAGCATCCGAGATCTTACAAAGTTCACTGAAGCTTTCTTT. It specifies CASSIRDLTKFTEAFF.

This clonotype has ten or more counts. J is TRBJ2-3 and V is TRBV20-1, with TRBD2 matching over 9 bases. V lost 5 bases to trimming and J lost 4 bases; unmatched junction nucleotides: 10. The CDR3 consists of 15 residues. Germline V lookup: CDR1 DFQATT, CDR2 SNEGSKA (reference sequence). The CDR3 here is CSAPLAGGPADTQYF. DNA of the CDR3: TGCAGTGCTCCTTTGGCGGGAGGGCCTGCAGATACGCAGTATTTT.

The sample holds many counts of this clonotype. This chain links TRBV7-2 with TRBJ2-1, with 10 bases lining up with TRBD2. Germline V lookup: CDR1 SGHTA, CDR2 FQGNSA. V gave up 5 bases and J gave up 4 bases; unmatched junction bases: 5. This CDR3 has 15 residues. The CDR3 loop is CASSVTSGQYNEQFF. In DNA, the CDR3 is TGTGCCAGCAGCGTGACTAGCGGGCAATACAATGAGCAGTTCTTC. The full variable domain, with the rest looked up from reference TRBV7-2 and TRBJ2-1, is GAGVSQSPSNKVTEKGKDVELRCDPISGHTALYWYRQSLGQGLEFLIYFQGNSAPDKSGLPSDRFSAERTGGSVSTLTIQRTQQEDSAVYLCASSVTSGQYNEQFFGPGTRLTVL.

This clonotype was seen at least ten times. The rearrangement links TRBV24-1 to TRBJ1-5; 7 bases are a match to TRBD1. Germline V gene sequence: CDR1 KGHDR, CDR2 SFDVKD. CDR3 size: 13 residues. With V trimmed by 3 bases and J by 11 bases, 6 bases remained unmatched. The CDR3 DNA reads TGTGCCACCAGTGATGGGACTGACAGGGCCCAGCATTTT. It translates to CATSDGTDRAQHF.

About this clonotype: This could be a read error, since a much larger clone is one nucleotide away. The chain combines TRBV12-5 with TRBJ2-1; D may be TRBD1 or TRBD2 (5 bases each). The J call may be faulty, since TRBJ2-7 better matches the DNA end. CDR3 length equals 15 residues. Germline lookup yields CDR1 LGHNT and CDR2 FRNRAP. The CDR3 loop is CASGLAGPVYNEQYF. DNA for the CDR3: TGTGCTAGTGGTTTGGCGGGACCGGTCTACAATGAGCAGTACTTC.

Points on this clonotype: A much larger clone is a single base away; this may be a read error. V is TRBV19 and J is TRBJ1-1; D call uncertain. Germline CDR1 LNHDA, CDR2 SQIVND (reference sequence). The CDR3 covers 12 residues. The CDR3 protein is CVSGARETEAFF. CDR3 nucleotides: TGTGTCAGTGGCGCTCGGGAAACTGAAGCTTTCTTT.

In this sample, this clonotype turned up many times. This rearrangement joins TRBV12-3 or TRBV12-4 to TRBJ2-1; 9 positions match TRBD2. V shed 7 bases and J 7 bases; nucleotides not matched to a gene: 14. CDR3 length: 16 amino acids. This CDR3 reads CASTSRERGAWNEQFF. The CDR3 region has the DNA TGTGCCAGCACCTCGCGGGAGCGGGGGGCCTGGAATGAGCAGTTCTTC.

This clonotype occurred many times. The chain employs TRBV5-1 and TRBJ1-3; D uncertain. Germline lookup yields CDR1 SGHRS and CDR2 YFSETQ. Deletions cut 4 bases from V and 0 bases from J, with 5 bases between. The CDR3 has 13 residues. The CDR3 region has the DNA TGCGCCAGCAGCCCGAGCTCTGGAAACACCATATATTTT. This encodes CASSPSSGNTIYF.

This clonotype was observed many times. The chain uses TRBV12-3 or TRBV12-4 and TRBJ2-1, with D hard to call. V shed 5 bases and J shed 0 bases, with 17 bases lying between them. The CDR3 is made up of 17 amino acids. The CDR3 loop is CASSPESGSNSYNEQFF. CDR3 nucleotide sequence: TGTGCCAGCAGTCCGGAATCCGGCAGTAACTCCTACAATGAGCAGTTCTTC.

This clonotype was counted ten times or more. J is TRBJ1-5 and V is TRBV28; 7 bases align to TRBD1. This CDR3 region has 14 residues. The germline CDR1 and CDR2 sequences are MDHEN and SYDVKM. With V trimmed by 3 bases and J by 7 bases, 6 bases remained unmatched. The CDR3 loop reads CASSLTGPGQPQHF. The CDR3, as DNA: TGTGCCAGCAGTTTGACAGGGCCAGGACAGCCCCAGCATTTT.

The gene calls are TRBV7-2 and TRBJ2-3; D assignment may be TRBD1 or TRBD2 (6 bases each). The length of the CDR3 is 14 residues. With 10 bases removed from V and 3 bases from J, the gap between germline ends came to 17 bases. Germline CDR1 SGHTA, CDR2 FQGNSA. CDR3 amino acids: CATKTRGRTDTQYF. The CDR3 nucleotides are TGTGCCACCAAGACTAGGGGGAGAACAGATACGCAGTATTTT.

Ten or more counts support this clonotype. This sequence joins TRBV19 and TRBJ2-1, with D maybe TRBD1 (5 bases). Germline loops: CDR1 LNHDA, CDR2 SQIVND (reference sequence). The V end was cut by 4 bases, the J end by 7 bases, with 8 bases between. CDR3 length equals 12 residues. CDR3 region: CASSTYRNEQFF. CDR3 DNA: TGTGCCAGTAGTACCTACAGGAATGAGCAGTTCTTC.

On this clonotype itself: This could be a read error, since a much larger clone is one nucleotide away. The chain combines TRBV29-1 with TRBJ1-1, with TRBD1 matching over 10 bases. Germline values: CDR1 SQVTM, CDR2 ANQGSEA. The CDR3 totals 12 residues. CDR3 in amino acids: CSVGTGDTEALF. The CDR3 nucleotides are TGCAGCGTAGGGACAGGGGACACTGAAGCTCTCTTT. The entire variable domain, with the rest obtained from reference TRBV29-1 and TRBJ1-1, is as follows: SAVISQKPSRDICQRGTSLTIQCQVDSQVTMMFWYRQQPGQSLTLIATANQGSEATYESGFVIDKFPISRPNLTFSTLTVSNMSPEDSSIYLCSVGTGDTEALFGQGTRLTVV.